A selection of T cell receptor beta chains follows, all from one sample in a study of vaccination effects on CD4 cells after COVID-19. Repertoires were generated with immunoSEQ multiplex PCR, while TCRdb's copy carries only in-frame clones and drops some. The data hold 75,000 to 100,000 clones, with around 77% observed a single time. These receptors' targets are unknown. The source material was CD4+ T cells from PBMCs cultured with HCoV-OC43 spike peptides, sampled after COVID-19 vaccination. All receptors derive from a human donor who received a COVID-19 vaccine. Each CDR3 is given with its conserved first and last residue. A D gene is named only where the DNA matches it firmly. Rows may omit the clone size; those that give it use once, few, many or a size class.

j_gene: TRBJ1-2
d_gene: -
abundance: -
v_gene: TRBV5-6
CDR3aa: CASSFRTESYGYTF
CDR3nt: TGTGCCAGCAGCTTCCGGACGGAAAGTTATGGCTACACCTTC

j_gene: TRBJ1-1
d_gene: -
abundance: -
v_gene: TRBV19
CDR3aa: CASSQKVGGPEAFF
CDR3nt: TGTGCCAGTAGTCAAAAAGTGGGGGGCCCTGAAGCTTTCTTT

j_gene: TRBJ1-3
d_gene: -
abundance: -
v_gene: TRBV7-2
CDR3aa: CASSLGQQGGGNTIYF
CDR3nt: TGTGCCAGCAGCTTAGGGCAACAGGGAGGCGGAAACACCATATATTTT

j_gene: TRBJ1-1
d_gene: -
abundance: -
v_gene: TRBV12-3/TRBV12-4
CDR3aa: CASRQTQNTEAFF
CDR3nt: TGTGCCAGCAGGCAGACACAAAACACTGAAGCTTTCTTT

j_gene: TRBJ1-2
d_gene: -
abundance: -
v_gene: TRBV24-1
CDR3aa: CATSGGGNYGYTF
CDR3nt: TGTGCCACCAGTGGGGGAGGTAACTATGGCTACACCTTC

j_gene: TRBJ1-1
d_gene: -
abundance: -
v_gene: TRBV28
CDR3aa: CASSLVSLNTEAFF
CDR3nt: TGTGCCAGCAGTTTAGTTAGCCTGAACACTGAAGCTTTCTTT

j_gene: TRBJ1-4
d_gene: TRBD1
abundance: -
v_gene: TRBV6-4
CDR3aa: CASSRTGNTNEKLFF
CDR3nt: TGTGCCAGCAGTCGGACAGGGAACACTAATGAAAAACTGTTTTTT

j_gene: TRBJ2-3
d_gene: TRBD2
abundance: -
v_gene: TRBV10-3
CDR3aa: CAISESGTSGTYRDTQYF
CDR3nt: TGTGCCATCAGTGAGTCGGGAACTAGCGGGACCTATAGAGATACGCAGTATTTT

j_gene: TRBJ1-3
d_gene: -
abundance: -
v_gene: TRBV7-2
CDR3aa: CASSLAVGSGNTIYF
CDR3nt: TGTGCCAGCAGCTTAGCAGTTGGCTCTGGAAACACCATATATTTT

j_gene: TRBJ1-1
d_gene: TRBD1
abundance: few
v_gene: TRBV14
CDR3aa: CASSQIQGKTEAFF
CDR3nt: TGTGCCAGCAGCCAAATACAGGGGAAGACTGAAGCTTTCTTT

j_gene: TRBJ2-3
d_gene: -
abundance: -
v_gene: TRBV29-1
CDR3aa: CSTGVSSTDTQYF
CDR3nt: TGCAGCACGGGGGTTTCTAGCACAGATACGCAGTATTTT

j_gene: TRBJ2-2
d_gene: TRBD1
abundance: -
v_gene: TRBV29-1
CDR3aa: CSVDGDRRAGELFF
CDR3nt: TGCAGCGTTGACGGGGACAGGCGAGCCGGGGAGCTGTTTTTT

j_gene: TRBJ1-5
d_gene: -
abundance: -
v_gene: TRBV2
CDR3aa: CASSLNGEDQPQHF
CDR3nt: TGTGCCAGCAGTTTAAACGGAGAGGATCAGCCCCAGCATTTT

j_gene: TRBJ1-3
d_gene: -
abundance: -
v_gene: TRBV2
CDR3aa: CASSEEAGNSGNTIYF
CDR3nt: TGTGCCAGCAGTGAAGAGGCGGGAAACTCTGGAAACACCATATATTTT

j_gene: TRBJ2-1
d_gene: -
abundance: -
v_gene: TRBV7-8
CDR3aa: CASSSTQALATNEQFF
CDR3nt: TGTGCCAGCAGCTCTACCCAAGCCCTAGCGACCAATGAGCAGTTCTTC

j_gene: TRBJ2-5
d_gene: -
abundance: -
v_gene: TRBV4-1
CDR3aa: CASSQGTQPFGRQETQYF
CDR3nt: TGCGCCAGCAGCCAAGGGACGCAGCCTTTTGGCCGCCAAGAGACCCAGTACTTC

j_gene: TRBJ2-2
d_gene: -
abundance: -
v_gene: TRBV4-1
CDR3aa: CASSQDWQGNAGELFF
CDR3nt: TGCGCCAGCAGCCAAGATTGGCAGGGTAACGCCGGGGAGCTGTTTTTT

j_gene: TRBJ1-1
d_gene: TRBD1
abundance: -
v_gene: TRBV18
CDR3aa: CASSPRQGAENTEAFF
CDR3nt: TGTGCCAGCTCTCCTAGACAGGGGGCGGAGAACACTGAAGCTTTCTTT

j_gene: TRBJ1-2
d_gene: -
abundance: -
v_gene: TRBV7-2
CDR3aa: CASSLGAPGEGYGYTF
CDR3nt: TGTGCCAGCAGCTTAGGAGCCCCAGGCGAAGGCTATGGCTACACCTTC

j_gene: TRBJ2-5
d_gene: TRBD2
abundance: -
v_gene: TRBV9
CDR3aa: CASSAPSGGQQETQYF
CDR3nt: TGTGCCAGCAGCGCTCCTAGCGGGGGACAACAAGAGACCCAGTACTTC

j_gene: TRBJ1-2
d_gene: TRBD1
abundance: few
v_gene: TRBV6-5
CDR3aa: CASTPDRDFGYTF
CDR3nt: TGTGCCAGCACCCCGGACAGGGACTTTGGCTACACCTTC

j_gene: TRBJ2-6
d_gene: -
abundance: once
v_gene: TRBV5-1
CDR3aa: CASSWDSLSGANVLTF
CDR3nt: TGCGCCAGCAGTTGGGACTCTCTCTCTGGGGCCAACGTCCTGACTTTC

j_gene: TRBJ2-2
d_gene: -
abundance: -
v_gene: TRBV18
CDR3aa: CASSPLNTGELFF
CDR3nt: TGTGCCAGCTCACCACTCAACACCGGGGAGCTGTTTTTT

j_gene: TRBJ2-2
d_gene: -
abundance: -
v_gene: TRBV10-1
CDR3aa: CASSRTETGELFF
CDR3nt: TGCGCCAGCAGCCGGACAGAAACCGGGGAGCTGTTTTTT

j_gene: TRBJ2-1
d_gene: TRBD2
abundance: few
v_gene: TRBV7-2
CDR3aa: CASSLVRGGQEQFF
CDR3nt: TGTGCCAGCAGCTTAGTGCGGGGGGGCCAGGAGCAGTTCTTC

j_gene: TRBJ2-3
d_gene: TRBD2
abundance: -
v_gene: TRBV29-1
CDR3aa: CSVDGKTSGGSTDTQYF
CDR3nt: TGCAGCGTTGACGGCAAGACTAGCGGGGGAAGCACAGATACGCAGTATTTT

j_gene: TRBJ1-2
d_gene: -
abundance: -
v_gene: TRBV6-5
CDR3aa: CASKQGNYGYTF
CDR3nt: TGTGCCAGCAAGCAGGGGAACTATGGCTACACCTTC

j_gene: TRBJ2-5
d_gene: -
abundance: -
v_gene: TRBV6-5
CDR3aa: CASSYSRSVETQYF
CDR3nt: TGTGCCAGCAGTTACTCGCGGAGTGTTGAGACCCAGTACTTC

j_gene: TRBJ2-2
d_gene: -
abundance: -
v_gene: TRBV11-3
CDR3aa: CASSPDRMNTGELFF
CDR3nt: TGTGCCAGCAGCCCCGACAGGATGAACACCGGGGAGCTGTTTTTT

j_gene: TRBJ1-1
d_gene: -
abundance: -
v_gene: TRBV6-6
CDR3aa: CASSPVRNTEAFF
CDR3nt: TGTGCCAGCAGCCCCGTACGAAACACTGAAGCTTTCTTT

j_gene: TRBJ2-1
d_gene: TRBD2
abundance: few
v_gene: TRBV6-2/TRBV6-3
CDR3aa: CASSYQGLAPNEQFF
CDR3nt: TGTGCCAGCAGTTACCAGGGACTAGCGCCAAATGAGCAGTTCTTC

j_gene: TRBJ1-2
d_gene: -
abundance: -
v_gene: TRBV19
CDR3aa: CASSITRPLNYGYTF
CDR3nt: TGTGCCAGTAGTATTACACGGCCCCTCAACTATGGCTACACCTTC

j_gene: TRBJ2-3
d_gene: TRBD1
abundance: -
v_gene: TRBV11-1
CDR3aa: CASTKQGTDTQYF
CDR3nt: TGTGCCAGCACTAAACAGGGGACAGATACGCAGTATTTT

j_gene: TRBJ2-6
d_gene: -
abundance: -
v_gene: TRBV6-5
CDR3aa: CASSYSWDSGANVLTF
CDR3nt: TGTGCCAGCAGTTACTCCTGGGACTCTGGGGCCAACGTCCTGACTTTC

j_gene: TRBJ1-6
d_gene: TRBD1
abundance: -
v_gene: TRBV28
CDR3aa: CASTGQGGSPLHF
CDR3nt: TGTGCCAGCACCGGACAGGGAGGTTCACCCCTCCACTTT

j_gene: TRBJ2-5
d_gene: -
abundance: -
v_gene: TRBV15
CDR3aa: CATSRGIGGRLKETQYF
CDR3nt: TGTGCCACCAGCAGAGGTATCGGGGGGCGGCTAAAAGAGACCCAGTACTTC

j_gene: TRBJ1-4
d_gene: -
abundance: -
v_gene: TRBV10-2
CDR3aa: CASKVLGEGEKLFF
CDR3nt: TGCGCCAGCAAGGTTCTGGGGGAGGGTGAAAAACTGTTTTTT

j_gene: TRBJ2-5
d_gene: -
abundance: -
v_gene: TRBV18
CDR3aa: CASSPQGPRETQYF
CDR3nt: TGTGCCAGCTCACCCCAGGGGCCTCGGGAGACCCAGTACTTC